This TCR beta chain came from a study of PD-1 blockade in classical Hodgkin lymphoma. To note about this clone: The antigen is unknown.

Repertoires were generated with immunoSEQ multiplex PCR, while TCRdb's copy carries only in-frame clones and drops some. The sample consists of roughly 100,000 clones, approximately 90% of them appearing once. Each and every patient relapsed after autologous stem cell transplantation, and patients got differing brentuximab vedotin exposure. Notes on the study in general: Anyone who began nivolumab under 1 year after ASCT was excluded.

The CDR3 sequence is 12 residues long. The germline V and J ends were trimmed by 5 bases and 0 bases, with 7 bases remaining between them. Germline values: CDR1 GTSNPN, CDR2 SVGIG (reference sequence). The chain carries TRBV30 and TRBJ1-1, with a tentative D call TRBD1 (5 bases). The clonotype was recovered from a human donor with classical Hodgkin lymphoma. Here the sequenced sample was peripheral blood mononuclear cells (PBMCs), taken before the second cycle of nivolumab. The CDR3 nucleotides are TGTGCCTGGGGGACGGTGAACACTGAAGCTTTCTTT. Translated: CAWGTVNTEAFF.